Given below is one T cell receptor beta chain in context. The sequence runs out 3 residues before the end of the CDR3; the remainder is reconstructed from the germline J gene. This record belongs to a study of T cells in women clearing cervical HPV infection. Study details: Cases were women with histologically confirmed HPV16-related CIN3 or worse, including a couple of invasive cancers. Case blood was drawn when the lesion was first found; control blood after infection became undetectable.

Produced via immunoSEQ multiplex PCR; TCRdb's table is partial and in-frame only. Its listing shows 45,000 to 50,000 clones. This CDR3 contains 18 residues. Germline CDR1 reads SGHRS; CDR2 reads YFSETQ. The trim removed 2 bases at V and 0 bases at J, leaving 13 bases unmatched. V gene TRBV5-1 combines with J gene TRBJ1-1, with 7 bases lining up with TRBD1. The source of this sequence is a woman between 18 and 75 years old with a cervical HPV16 infection that either progressed to CIN3+ or cleared (not recorded which). Sequenced input: blood buffy coat. The CDR3 spells CASSLPHRTGFLNTEAFF. CDR3 bases read: TGCGCCAGCAGCTTACCTCACAGGACAGGTTTTCTGAACACTGAA.